This T cell receptor (beta chain) was documented in a study of cytomegalovirus exposure and HLA in healthy donors. Study observations and caveats: Earlier analysis looked at TCR beta V segments, and most were productive about 90% or about 30% of the time. Sequence variants that were highly shared formed a cluster that was likely a sequencing artifact.

Turning to this clone: Its antigen remains unknown.

13 Jbeta primers and 60 Vbeta primers were used for the PCR. Clones were sequenced by immunoSEQ multiplex PCR, and TCRdb holds only the in-frame ones, with some missing. The sample has about 78,000 clones; about four fifths are singletons. Germline CDR1 is SGHVS and CDR2 is FNYEAQ. V was pared by 1 base and J by 8 bases, with 8 bases between. There are 12 residues in the CDR3. Donors had nominal health at sampling but likely had unrecorded immune exposures. V gene TRBV7-6 combines with J gene TRBJ1-2; D call uncertain. Sequenced: PBMCs. The receptor was derived from a woman aged 50 to 65 in good health and CMV-seronegative. CDR3 in DNA: TGTGCCAGCAGCTTAGAAGAGAGCGGCTACACCTTC. Residues: CASSLEESGYTF.